The 28 T cell receptor beta chains given below trace back to one sample, sequenced in a study of cytomegalovirus exposure and HLA in healthy donors. It was with 60 Vbeta and 13 Jbeta primers that the PCR ran. Using immunoSEQ multiplex PCR, the repertoire was profiled, and TCRdb retains in-frame clones only, with some absent. The data contain 85,000 to 130,000 clones, roughly 80% of them singletons. The sample comprised PBMCs. The receptors were sampled from a man in his forties or fifties in good health and CMV-seronegative.

The rearrangement uses TRBV29-1 and TRBJ2-4; D perhaps matches TRBD2 (5 bases). V was cut by 6 bases and J by 5 bases, with 14 bases left in between. CDR3 length: 13 residues. In germline, CDR1 is SQVTM, CDR2 ANQGSEA. In DNA form, the CDR3 reads TGCAGCGTACACCGGGCGGGTGAAAACATTCAGTACTTC. It codes for CSVHRAGENIQYF.

This clone was seen a single time. V gene TRBV11-2 combines with J gene TRBJ2-6; possibly TRBD1 for D (6 bases). Trimming removed 4 bases at V and 4 bases at J, with 14 bases between. CDR1 is SGHAT, CDR2 FQNNGV, per germline. The length of the CDR3 is 16 residues. CDR3 bases: TGTGCCAGCAGCTCAATTAGGGGGTCCGGGGCCAACGTCCTGACTTTC. This sequence encodes CASSSIRGSGANVLTF.

The chain has TRBV6-5 and TRBJ2-5; 8 positions match TRBD1. The J call may be wrong; the DNA end is better matched by TRBJ2-7. The CDR3 consists of 14 residues. Germline loops: CDR1 MNHEY, CDR2 SVGAGI. CDR3 sequence (DNA): TGTGCCAGCAGCTGGGACAGGAGCTCCTACGAGCAGTACTTC. This gives the protein CASSWDRSSYEQYF.

The chain is built from TRBV5-6 and TRBJ1-2, with a possible D match to TRBD1 (6 bases). V dropped 2 bases and J dropped 3 bases, with 8 bases sitting between them. Per the germline V gene, CDR1 is SGHDT and CDR2 is YYEEEE. The CDR3 consists of 13 residues. CDR3 in amino acids: CASSLGQHYGYTF. As DNA, the CDR3 is TGTGCCAGCAGCTTAGGACAGCACTATGGCTACACCTTC.

The chain is built from TRBV4-1 and TRBJ2-7, with TRBD1 identical over 11 bases. There are 15 residues in the CDR3. V shed 3 bases and J 4 bases; nucleotides not matched to a gene: 5. Germline V gene sequence: CDR1 MGHRA, CDR2 YSYEKL. In nucleotides, the CDR3 is TGCGCCAGCAGCCACGGGACAGGGGGAACTTACGAGCAGTACGTC. It is translated as CASSHGTGGTYEQYV.

The V and J genes are TRBV7-9 and TRBJ1-1, with a tentative D call TRBD1 (5 bases). Germline-derived CDR1 and CDR2 are SEHNR and FQNEAQ (reference sequence). This CDR3 is 13 amino acids long. The V and J ends lost 1 base and 7 bases respectively, with 10 bases between them. The CDR3 DNA follows: TGTGCCAGCAGCTTAGTTGGGCAGGGTGAAGCTTTCTTT. It codes for CASSLVGQGEAFF.

The chain employs TRBV19 and TRBJ1-4; tentatively, D is TRBD1 (5 bases). With 10 bases removed from V and 6 bases from J, the gap between germline ends came to 18 bases. Looked up from germline, CDR1 is LNHDA and CDR2 is SQIVND (reference sequence). The CDR3 is 14 amino acids. The CDR3 sequence is CATARRGGDEKLFF. The CDR3 DNA reads as TGTGCCACCGCAAGACGGGGGGGGGATGAAAAACTGTTTTTT. The full variable domain, completed using reference TRBV19 and TRBJ1-4, is DGGITQSPKYLFRKEGQNVTLSCEQNLNHDAMYWYRQDPGQGLRLIYYSQIVNDFQKGDIAEGYSVSREKKESFPLTVTSAQKNPTAFYLCATARRGGDEKLFFGSGTQLSVL.

The chain is built from TRBV6-1 and TRBJ1-5, with unresolved D. V was clipped by 4 bases and J by 4 bases, with 8 bases between them. Germline CDR1 is MNHNS and CDR2 is SASEGT. CDR3 length equals 13 residues. CDR3 coding DNA: TGTGCCAGCAGTGCTTTTTTTAATCAGCCCCAGCATTTT. This translates into CASSAFFNQPQHF.

The CDR3 bases are TGTGCCAGCAAAGGACTAGGAACAGGGAAGGACTATGGCTACACCTTC. Translating it yields CASKGLGTGKDYGYTF. J is TRBJ1-2 and V is TRBV2, with a tentative D call TRBD1 (6 bases). The CDR3 is made up of 16 amino acids. V lost 7 bases to trimming and J lost 3 bases, with 21 bases between them. Germline CDR1 and CDR2: SNHLY and FYNNEI.

The genes are TRBV9 and TRBJ1-2; no clear D. The CDR3 has 12 residues. The germline V gene has CDR1 SGDLS and CDR2 YYNGEE. Trimming took off 2 bases at V and 4 bases at J, with 6 bases between the two ends. This chain's CDR3 is CASSVPGYGYTF. The CDR3 region has the DNA TGTGCCAGCAGCGTCCCCGGCTATGGCTACACCTTC.

The V and J genes are TRBV10-2 and TRBJ1-5; 7 bases line up with TRBD1. This CDR3 comprises 18 residues. CDR1 and CDR2 from the germline V gene are WSHSY and SAAADI. The junction had 10 bases not matched to a gene; V was cut back by 2 bases and J by 0 bases. CDR3 residues: CASSEPRGQRPSNQPQHF. The CDR3 DNA is TGCGCCAGCAGTGAGCCAAGGGGACAGCGACCTAGCAATCAGCCCCAGCATTTT.

The chain recombines TRBV7-7 with TRBJ2-1, with 11 bases lining up with TRBD2. V lost 5 bases and J lost 6; bases outside the gene matches: 6. Germline CDR1 reads SSHAT; CDR2 reads FNYEAQ (reference sequence). CDR3 length: 15 amino acids. The CDR3 region is CASSPLAGGFNEQFF. As DNA, the CDR3 is TGTGCCAGCAGCCCTCTAGCGGGGGGCTTCAATGAGCAGTTCTTC.

V is TRBV7-8 and J is TRBJ1-3, with 7 nucleotides matching TRBD1. V lost 5 bases to trimming and J lost 4 bases; unmatched junction nucleotides: 5. Germline-derived CDR1 and CDR2 are SGHVS and FQNEAQ. The CDR3 is made up of 14 amino acids. The CDR3 DNA follows: TGTGCCAGCAGCCTCACAGGGGCGGGAAACACCATATATTTT. This sequence encodes CASSLTGAGNTIYF.

The CDR3 loop reads CASSRQLAGDSYEQYF. As DNA, the CDR3 is TGTGCCAGCAGCCGCCAACTAGCGGGGGACTCCTACGAGCAGTACTTC. The V gene is TRBV7-2, the J gene TRBJ2-7; TRBD2 matches at 11 bases. There are 16 residues in the CDR3. In germline, CDR1 is SGHTA, CDR2 FQGNSA. V dropped 5 bases and J dropped 0; count of bases not matched to a gene: 6. The variable domain in full, with the rest retrieved from reference TRBV7-2 and TRBJ2-7, is GAGVSQSPSNKVTEKGKDVELRCDPISGHTALYWYRQSLGQGLEFLIYFQGNSAPDKSGLPSDRFSAERTGGSVSTLTIQRTQQEDSAVYLCASSRQLAGDSYEQYFGPGTRLTVT.

The V and J genes are TRBV4-1 and TRBJ1-1, with D tentatively TRBD1 (6 bases). The CDR3 loop spans 14 amino acids. Between the trimmed V and J ends, which lost 6 bases and 0 bases, there was a span of 11 bases. The germline gives CDR1 MGHRA, CDR2 YSYEKL. CDR3 DNA: TGCGCCAGCAGGAACAGGGCCCTGAACACTGAAGCTTTCTTT. Protein: CASRNRALNTEAFF.

This chain links TRBV7-2 with TRBJ1-4, with D perhaps TRBD1 (5 bases). Deletions cut 5 bases from V and 8 bases from J, with 15 bases between. This CDR3 is built from 14 residues. Per germline, CDR1 SGHTA and CDR2 FQGNSA. This CDR3 reads CASSPRREDEKLFF. CDR3 in DNA: TGTGCCAGCAGCCCCCGCAGGGAAGACGAAAAACTGTTTTTT.

The chain combines TRBV7-9 with TRBJ1-6, with 9 bases matching TRBD1. Germline CDR1 is SEHNR and CDR2 is FQNEAQ (reference sequence). Trimming cost V 4 bases and J 4 bases; bases outside gene matches: 11. The length of the CDR3 is 18 residues. In DNA, the CDR3 is TGTGCCAGCAGCTCTGCCCGGGGGACAGGGCCTTATAATTCACCCCTCCACTTT. Translated, it gives CASSSARGTGPYNSPLHF.

This clone has just one count. This sequence joins TRBV7-8 and TRBJ1-1, with D possibly being TRBD1 (5 bases). Looked up from germline, CDR1 is SGHVS and CDR2 is FQNEAQ. The CDR3 runs to 14 residues. Trimming removed 0 bases from V and 5 bases from J, with 10 bases in between. The CDR3 spells CASSLATGGTEAFF. In DNA form, the CDR3 reads TGTGCCAGCAGCTTAGCCACGGGGGGTACTGAAGCTTTCTTT. Full variable domain (rest looked up from reference TRBV7-8 and TRBJ1-1): GAGVSQSPRYKVAKRGQDVALRCDPISGHVSLFWYQQALGQGPEFLTYFQNEAQLDKSGLPSDRFFAERPEGSVSTLKIQRTQQEDSAVYLCASSLATGGTEAFFGQGTRLTVV.

This chain links TRBV6-5 with TRBJ1-5; perhaps TRBD1 as D (6 bases). Per germline, CDR1 MNHEY and CDR2 SVGAGI. The length of the CDR3 is 15 residues. Trimming cost V 5 bases and J 5 bases, with 16 bases left between them. The CDR3: CASSRAGQRDQPQHF. The CDR3, as DNA: TGTGCCAGCAGTCGGGCTGGACAGCGAGATCAGCCCCAGCATTTT.

A note on this clone: Its ends do not fully match the called genes, so a read error is possible. This chain links TRBV7-9 with TRBJ2-5, with 10 nucleotides matching TRBD2. The CDR3 spans 15 residues. The germline V gene has CDR1 SEHNR and CDR2 FQNEAQ (reference sequence). The CDR3 sequence: CSSSLAGGHQETQYF. As DNA, the CDR3 is TGTTCCAGCAGCTTAGCGGGGGGACACCAAGAGACCCAGTACTTC.

This clone was seen more than once but under ten times. This chain joins TRBV5-1 and TRBJ1-1; the D gene is possibly TRBD1 (5 bases). Germline values: CDR1 SGHRS, CDR2 YFSETQ. V was trimmed by 0 bases and J by 3 bases, leaving 12 bases between them. The CDR3 length is 15 residues. Here the CDR3 DNA reads TGCGCCAGCAGCTTGGGGGGGGGAGAGGACACTGAAGCTTTCTTT. It is translated as CASSLGGGEDTEAFF.

This clone came up a few times. This chain uses TRBV5-5 with TRBJ2-4, with TRBD1 matching over 11 bases. The CDR3 spans 15 residues. V lost 7 bases, J lost 6 bases, and 9 bases stayed unmatched. The germline V gene encodes CDR1 SGHKS and CDR2 YYEKEE (reference sequence). The CDR3 DNA sequence: TGTGCCAGCGACGGGACAGGGGGGAGCGGAAACATTCAGTACTTC. The encoded protein is CASDGTGGSGNIQYF.

The chain is built from TRBV30 and TRBJ1-4; TRBD1 is a possible D gene (6 bases). The germline V gene has CDR1 GTSNPN and CDR2 SVGIG (reference sequence). This CDR3 region has 14 residues. V was trimmed by 1 base and J by 5 bases, leaving 11 bases between them. The DNA of the CDR3 is TGTGCCTGGAGTGCCCGGACAGTGAATGAAAAACTGTTTTTT. Protein: CAWSARTVNEKLFF. The full variable domain, with the rest looked up from reference TRBV30 and TRBJ1-4, is SQTIHQWPATLVQPVGSPLSLECTVEGTSNPNLYWYRQAAGRGLQLLFYSVGIGQISSEVPQNLSASRPQDRQFILSSKKLLLSDSGFYLCAWSARTVNEKLFFGSGTQLSVL.

This CDR3 is CASSLNTPEAFF. CDR3 DNA: TGTGCCAGCAGCTTAAACACCCCTGAAGCTTTCTTT. The chain links TRBV7-9 to TRBJ1-1; D not certain. With 2 bases removed from V and 6 bases from J, the gap between germline ends came to 7 bases. The CDR3 runs to 12 residues. Germline CDR1 SEHNR, CDR2 FQNEAQ (reference sequence).

This clone was seen more than once but under ten times. This chain uses TRBV7-9 with TRBJ1-1; tentatively, D is TRBD1 (6 bases). The CDR3 is 15 residues long. Per germline, CDR1 SEHNR and CDR2 FQNEAQ (reference sequence). Trimming left V 6 bases short and J 0 bases short, with 14 bases between. DNA for the CDR3: TGTGCCAGCAGACCACCGGACAGATTGAACACTGAAGCTTTCTTT. It yields the protein CASRPPDRLNTEAFF.

This chain connects TRBV7-9 to TRBJ2-1; 8 bases map to TRBD2. Trimming took 8 bases from V and 3 from J; bases not matched to a gene: 3. Germline V gives CDR1 SEHNR, CDR2 FQNEAQ (reference sequence). The CDR3 totals 13 residues. CDR3 protein: CASAGGVYNEQFF. The CDR3 nucleotides are TGTGCCAGCGCCGGGGGGGTCTACAATGAGCAGTTCTTC.

This chain links TRBV5-6 with TRBJ2-7; a weak D match, TRBD2 (5 bases). Germline-derived CDR1 and CDR2 are SGHDT and YYEEEE. With 4 bases removed from V and 3 bases from J, the gap between germline ends came to 14 bases. CDR3 length equals 14 residues. The CDR3 bases are TGTGCCAGCAGCCCCGGACTGGAAAACTACGAGCAGTACTTC. Residues: CASSPGLENYEQYF.

This clone was seen more than once but under ten times. V gene TRBV4-1 combines with J gene TRBJ2-2, with 7 bases matching TRBD1. Per the germline V gene, CDR1 is MGHRA and CDR2 is YSYEKL. The V and J ends lost 3 bases and 3 bases, in that order; junction bases with no gene match: 7. The CDR3 sequence is 16 residues long. CDR3 nucleotide sequence: TGCGCCAGCAGCCACCGAGGGGACAGAGACACCGGGGAGCTGTTTTTT. This gives the protein CASSHRGDRDTGELFF.